This passage covers 4 T cell receptor beta chains from one sample sequenced in a study of read filtering for tumor transcriptome and immune sequencing. From around 0.4 ug of RNA, a library with molecular barcoded alpha/delta and beta/gamma adaptors was made. TCRdb re-derived calls from the reads in MiXCR, one entry per CDR3 protein. Among approximately 20,000 distinct CDR3 sequences listed, around 20% were seen once. Sequences were obtained from a population of CD138-negative cells sorted from bone marrow. All receptors come from a donor over 35 with multiple myeloma.

This clonotype has ten or more counts. V gene TRBV15 combines with J gene TRBJ1-5, with unresolved D. The germline V gene encodes CDR1 LNHNV and CDR2 YYDKDF (reference sequence). V dropped 3 bases and J dropped 0 bases, with 6 bases sitting between them. The CDR3 totals 14 residues. The CDR3 nucleotides are TGTGCCACCAGCAGCACTTATAGCAATCAGCCCCAGCATTTT. Translating it yields CATSSTYSNQPQHF.

This clonotype was seen a few times. The J gene is TRBJ2-7, the V gene TRBV14; a weak D match, TRBD1 (5 bases). There are 16 residues in the CDR3. CDR1 and CDR2 from the germline V gene are SGHDN and FVKESK. Trimming took off 0 bases at V and 2 bases at J, with 14 bases between the two ends. The CDR3 loop is CASSQDVQAFTYEQYF. The CDR3, as DNA: TGTGCCAGCAGCCAAGATGTACAGGCTTTCACCTACGAGCAGTACTTC.

This clonotype is deemed medium-sized. The chain has TRBV9 and TRBJ2-5; maybe TRBD1 (6 bases). Germline V CDR1 and CDR2: SGDLS, YYNGEE. Trimming removed 0 bases at V and 4 bases at J, with 16 bases between. The CDR3 spans 16 residues. CDR3 residues: CASSVEQGNDRETQYF. In DNA, the CDR3 is TGTGCCAGCAGCGTAGAACAGGGAAATGATCGAGAGACCCAGTACTTC.

The table lists this clonotype with many counts. Compared with germline, one end of the junction differs, possibly owing to a read error. The chain employs TRBV5-1 and TRBJ2-2; D is possibly TRBD1 or TRBD2 (5 bases each). This CDR3 has 16 amino acids. The germline V gene has CDR1 SGHRS and CDR2 YFSETQ. The CDR3 nucleotides are TGCGCCAGCAGCGGGGGAGAGGTATCGAAAACCGGGGAGCTGTTTTTT. As protein: CASSGGEVSKTGELFF.